A single sample is the source of the 18 T cell receptor beta chains below, sequenced in a study of identical twins. TCRdb itself ran the 5' RACE reads through MiXCR, one entry per CDR3 protein. The sample includes about 920,000 distinct CDR3 sequences, 9% to 15% of them seen just once. This same sample was also part of a study on yellow fever vaccine responses in identical twins.

Material for sequencing was PBMCs. The receptors shown here come from a woman aged 18-30 years in good health.

This clonotype has at least ten counts. V is TRBV12-3 or TRBV12-4 and J is TRBJ2-1; 9 positions match TRBD2. V trimming: 6 bases; J trimming: 1 base; junction bases outside the gene matches: 7. The CDR3 covers 16 residues. In DNA, the CDR3 is TGTGCCAGCAGGTTTAGCGGGAGTGAATCCTACAATGAGCAGTTCTTC. Residues: CASRFSGSESYNEQFF.

This clonotype was picked up a small number of times. The chain joins TRBV12-3 or TRBV12-4 to TRBJ2-7, with 7 bases fitting TRBD2. This CDR3 is 12 amino acids long. V was pared by 7 bases and J by 6 bases, with 6 bases of the junction left unmatched. The CDR3 bases are TGTGCCAGCACGACGGGAGGAGGCGAGCAGTACTTC. Translating it yields CASTTGGGEQYF.

This clonotype was seen a handful of times. The rearrangement uses TRBV7-9 and TRBJ1-1; tentative D call: TRBD1 (6 bases). Germline lookup yields CDR1 SEHNR and CDR2 FQNEAQ (reference sequence). CDR3 size: 15 residues. V was trimmed by 5 bases and J by 3 bases, leaving 16 bases between them. CDR3 residues: CASSLGGGYYTEAFF. The CDR3 nucleotides read TGTGCCAGCAGCCTAGGGGGAGGCTACTACACTGAAGCTTTCTTT.

The chain couples TRBV11-2 to TRBJ2-3; D may be TRBD1 (6 bases). This CDR3 has 16 residues. Trimming shortened V by 2 bases and J by 2 bases, and 14 bases separated the two germline ends. Per germline, CDR1 SGHAT and CDR2 FQNNGV. CDR3 loop: CASSLNGQTPTDTQYF. CDR3 nucleotides: TGTGCCAGCAGCTTAAACGGACAGACTCCCACAGATACGCAGTATTTT.

The chain links TRBV4-1 to TRBJ2-5; the match to TRBD2 covers 7 bases. The germline V gene has CDR1 MGHRA and CDR2 YSYEKL. V lost 0 bases, J lost 4 bases, and 11 bases stayed unmatched. This CDR3 is 17 amino acids long. CDR3 DNA sequence: TGCGCCAGCAGCCAAGATCGGTGGGAGGGGATCCGAGAGACCCAGTACTTC. This gives the protein CASSQDRWEGIRETQYF.

V is TRBV29-1 and J is TRBJ1-2; 11 bases are shared with TRBD1. Germline CDR1 and CDR2: SQVTM and ANQGSEA. V trimming: 8 bases; J trimming: 8 bases; junction bases outside the gene matches: 13. The CDR3 consists of 14 residues. CDR3 DNA sequence: TGCAGCACTTGGACAGGGGGCGGTGGTAAAGGCTACACCTTC. This sequence encodes CSTWTGGGGKGYTF. The variable domain in full, with the rest retrieved from reference TRBV29-1 and TRBJ1-2, is SAVISQKPSRDICQRGTSLTIQCQVDSQVTMMFWYRQQPGQSLTLIATANQGSEATYESGFVIDKFPISRPNLTFSTLTVSNMSPEDSSIYLCSTWTGGGGKGYTFGSGTRLTVV.

This clonotype was picked up a small number of times. The rearrangement joins TRBV20-1 to TRBJ2-7, with 7 bases that match TRBD1. Germline V gives CDR1 DFQATT, CDR2 SNEGSKA (reference sequence). CDR3 size: 13 residues. V trimming: 7 bases; J trimming: 6 bases; junction bases outside the gene matches: 12. The CDR3, as DNA: TGCAGTGTCGACAGGGATGCATCTCTCGAGCAGTACGTC. Translated, it gives CSVDRDASLEQYV.

This clonotype was picked up many times. The germline gene is not matched at one end of the junction; a read error may be the cause. This sequence joins TRBV4-1 and TRBJ1-1; the match to TRBD1 covers 11 bases. The CDR3 runs to 14 residues. Germline CDR1 MGHRA, CDR2 YSYEKL. In nucleotides, the CDR3 is TGTGCCAGCAGCCCAGGACAGGGGGCCACTGAAGCTTTCTTT. Protein sequence: CASSPGQGATEAFF.

This clonotype was seen many times. The V call is TRBV4-1, the J call TRBJ2-7, with 7 bases that match TRBD1. Trimming removed 5 bases from V and 2 bases from J; junction bases left unmatched: 12. The CDR3 is 16 residues long. The germline gives CDR1 MGHRA, CDR2 YSYEKL. CDR3 nucleotides: TGCGCCAGCAGCTCGAACCCGGGACAGCTGACCTACGAGCAGTACTTC. This encodes CASSSNPGQLTYEQYF.

This clonotype was found many times. V usage is TRBV12-3 or TRBV12-4 and J usage is TRBJ2-7, with unresolved D. Trimming removed 4 bases at V and 6 bases at J, with 13 bases between. The CDR3 has 13 amino acids. The CDR3 sequence is CASSSTGPLEQYF. The CDR3 nucleotides are TGTGCCAGCAGTTCAACGGGCCCACTCGAGCAGTACTTC.

This clonotype was seen a few times. The gene calls are TRBV7-9 and TRBJ1-1; D is possibly TRBD1 (5 bases). In germline, CDR1 is SEHNR, CDR2 FQNEAQ (reference sequence). The length of the CDR3 is 14 residues. Trimming left V 10 bases short and J 1 base short, with 16 bases between. The CDR3, as DNA: TGTGCCACCGTACCGCAGGGAACGAACACTGAAGCTTTCTTT. Translating it yields CATVPQGTNTEAFF.

The chain links TRBV20-1 to TRBJ1-3; D gene unclear. Germline V lookup: CDR1 DFQATT, CDR2 SNEGSKA (reference sequence). This CDR3 has 13 amino acids. Trimming took 6 bases from V and 0 from J, leaving 9 bases between them. The CDR3 protein is CSARGYSGNTIYF. The CDR3 DNA reads as TGCAGTGCACGAGGTTACTCTGGAAACACCATATATTTT.

This rearrangement joins TRBV6-5 to TRBJ2-7; 7 bases line up with TRBD1. The ends lost 3 bases at V and 0 bases at J; junction bases unmatched: 5. Germline V gives CDR1 MNHEY, CDR2 SVGAGI. This CDR3 region has 15 residues. CDR3 protein: CASSYSGQDSYEQYF. The CDR3 bases are TGTGCCAGCAGTTATTCCGGACAGGACTCCTACGAGCAGTACTTC.

V is TRBV10-3 and J is TRBJ1-3; 7 bases agree with TRBD1. This CDR3 has 16 residues. Germline CDR1 is ENHRY and CDR2 is SYGVKD. Unmatched junction bases numbered 3, after V lost 0 bases and J lost 1 base. The CDR3 sequence is CAISESTGNSGNTIYF. CDR3 nucleotide sequence: TGTGCCATCAGTGAGTCGACAGGGAATTCTGGAAACACCATATATTTT.

This clonotype has a count of ten or more. V and J are TRBV6-5 and TRBJ1-1; TRBD1 might be the D (5 bases). Germline V gene lookup returns CDR1 MNHEY and CDR2 SVGAGI. The CDR3 is made up of 15 amino acids. With 0 bases removed from V and 0 bases from J, the gap between germline ends came to 8 bases. The CDR3 DNA follows: TGTGCCAGCAGTTACTCCCAGGGAATGAACACTGAAGCTTTCTTT. This sequence encodes CASSYSQGMNTEAFF.

This clonotype has a handful of counts. The gene calls are TRBV28 and TRBJ1-2, with D perhaps matching TRBD1 (5 bases). The V and J ends lost 7 bases and 6 bases respectively, with 9 bases between them. CDR1 MDHEN and CDR2 SYDVKM come from the germline V gene. The CDR3 extends over 11 amino acids. The CDR3 spells CASIQGNGYTF. CDR3 sequence (DNA): TGTGCCAGCATCCAGGGAAATGGCTACACCTTC.

There are a few counts of this clonotype. The chain combines TRBV4-2 with TRBJ2-1; TRBD2 matches at 12 bases. J was trimmed by 5 bases and V by 4 bases; bases with no gene match: 6. Germline-derived CDR1 and CDR2 are LGHNA and YNFKEQ. CDR3 length: 16 amino acids. The CDR3 DNA is TGTGCCAGCAGCCTCCTAGCGGGAGGGAGGGACAATGAGCAGTTCTTC. Translation: CASSLLAGGRDNEQFF.

The rearrangement links TRBV29-1 to TRBJ1-1; no reliable D call. CDR1 is SQVTM and CDR2 is ANQGSEA in the germline V gene. Trimming stripped 2 bases from V and 0 bases from J, with 7 bases between. CDR3 length equals 13 residues. CDR3 sequence reads: CSVEPAVNTEAFF. In nucleotides, the CDR3 is TGCAGCGTTGAACCGGCAGTGAACACTGAAGCTTTCTTT.